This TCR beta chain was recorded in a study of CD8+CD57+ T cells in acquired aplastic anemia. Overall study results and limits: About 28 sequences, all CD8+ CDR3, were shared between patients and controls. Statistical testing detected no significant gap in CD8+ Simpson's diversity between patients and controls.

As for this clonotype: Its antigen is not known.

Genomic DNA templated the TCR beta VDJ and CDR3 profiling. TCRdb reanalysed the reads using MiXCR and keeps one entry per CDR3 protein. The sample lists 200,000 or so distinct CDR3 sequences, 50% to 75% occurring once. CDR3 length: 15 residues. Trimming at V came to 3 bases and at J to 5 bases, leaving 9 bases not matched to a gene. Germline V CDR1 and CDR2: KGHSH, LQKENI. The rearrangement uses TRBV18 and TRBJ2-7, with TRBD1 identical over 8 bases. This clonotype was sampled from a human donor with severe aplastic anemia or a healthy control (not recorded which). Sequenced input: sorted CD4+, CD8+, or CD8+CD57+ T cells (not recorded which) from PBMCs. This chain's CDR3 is CASSPPSRQGNEQYF. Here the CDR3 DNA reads TGTGCCAGCTCACCTCCCTCCAGACAGGGGAACGAGCAGTACTTC.